The rows below give T cell receptor beta chains drawn from one sample of a study of T cell repertoires in ileal Crohn's disease. The data were produced by immunoSEQ multiplex PCR, yet TCRdb's version contains in-frame clones alone and is incomplete. The data show 55,000 to 65,000 clones, about 89% seen once. Sample: ileal tissue. The origin of the receptors is an adult with Crohn's disease. Each CDR3 is given with its conserved first and last residue. The D gene is left open where the match is weak. For some rows the clone size is stated as once, few or many, or as a class when expanded; others skip it.

d_call: NA; v_call: TRBV2; j_call: TRBJ2-7; clone_size: NA; cdr3_aa: CASSEFRGPSYEQYF; cdr3_nt: TGTGCCAGCAGTGAATTTCGCGGGCCCTCCTACGAGCAGTACTTC
d_call: NA; v_call: TRBV5-6; j_call: TRBJ2-5; clone_size: NA; cdr3_aa: CASSLSSFGRETQYF; cdr3_nt: TGTGCCAGCAGCTTGTCGAGCTTCGGGAGAGAGACCCAGTACTTC
d_call: TRBD1; v_call: TRBV28; j_call: TRBJ2-3; clone_size: once; cdr3_aa: CASSARTGGTDTQYF; cdr3_nt: TGTGCCAGCAGTGCCCGGACAGGGGGCACAGATACGCAGTATTTT
d_call: NA; v_call: TRBV18; j_call: TRBJ1-1; clone_size: NA; cdr3_aa: CASSPDPGDTEAFF; cdr3_nt: TGTGCCAGCTCACCAGACCCAGGGGACACTGAAGCTTTCTTT
d_call: TRBD1; v_call: TRBV27; j_call: TRBJ1-6; clone_size: NA; cdr3_aa: CASGVTGGNSPLHF; cdr3_nt: TGTGCCAGCGGGGTGACAGGGGGAAATTCACCCCTCCACTTT
d_call: NA; v_call: TRBV5-1; j_call: TRBJ2-5; clone_size: NA; cdr3_aa: CASSPQTNQGTETQYF; cdr3_nt: TGCGCCAGCAGCCCTCAAACCAACCAGGGTACAGAGACCCAGTACTTC
d_call: NA; v_call: TRBV6-5; j_call: TRBJ2-1; clone_size: NA; cdr3_aa: CASSYARQVTWHEQFF; cdr3_nt: TGTGCCAGCAGTTACGCTCGACAGGTTACCTGGCATGAGCAGTTCTTC
d_call: NA; v_call: TRBV25-1; j_call: TRBJ1-3; clone_size: NA; cdr3_aa: CASSGRGGITGNTIYF; cdr3_nt: TGTGCCAGCAGTGGACGGGGGGGGATCACTGGAAACACCATATATTTT
d_call: TRBD1; v_call: TRBV18; j_call: TRBJ2-2; clone_size: NA; cdr3_aa: CASSRTTGDGAGELFF; cdr3_nt: TGTGCCAGCTCACGAACGACAGGGGATGGTGCCGGGGAGCTGTTTTTT
d_call: NA; v_call: TRBV28; j_call: TRBJ2-7; clone_size: NA; cdr3_aa: CASSYGGREQYF; cdr3_nt: TGTGCCAGCAGTTACGGGGGTAGAGAGCAGTACTTC
d_call: NA; v_call: TRBV4-3; j_call: TRBJ1-2; clone_size: NA; cdr3_aa: CASSPESPNYGYTF; cdr3_nt: TGCGCCAGCAGTCCCGAGTCACCTAACTATGGCTACACCTTC
d_call: TRBD1; v_call: TRBV7-9; j_call: TRBJ1-2; clone_size: once; cdr3_aa: CASSSSTGLNGYTF; cdr3_nt: TGTGCCAGCAGCTCGTCGACAGGGTTGAATGGCTACACCTTC
d_call: TRBD1; v_call: TRBV18; j_call: TRBJ1-3; clone_size: few; cdr3_aa: CASSPGQASSGNTIYF; cdr3_nt: TGTGCCAGCTCACCCGGACAGGCAAGCTCTGGAAACACCATATATTTT
d_call: NA; v_call: TRBV12-5; j_call: TRBJ2-5; clone_size: NA; cdr3_aa: CASARSGYETQYF; cdr3_nt: TGTGCTAGTGCGAGGAGCGGTTACGAGACCCAGTACTTC
d_call: NA; v_call: TRBV29-1; j_call: TRBJ1-1; clone_size: NA; cdr3_aa: CSGARNTEAFF; cdr3_nt: TGCAGCGGGGCAAGGAACACTGAAGCTTTCTTT
d_call: TRBD1; v_call: TRBV29-1; j_call: TRBJ1-1; clone_size: NA; cdr3_aa: CSVRGPQGVANTEAFF; cdr3_nt: TGCAGCGTTCGTGGGCCCCAGGGGGTTGCGAACACTGAAGCTTTCTTT